This T cell receptor beta chain was sequenced in a study of beta chain features in type 1 diabetes. Study context: Similarity in age, gender and cell yields was seen between patients and healthy donors.

CDR3 length: 15 amino acids. Trimming at V came to 6 bases and at J to 5 bases, leaving 7 bases not matched to a gene. The germline CDR1 and CDR2 sequences are SGHVS and FNYEAQ. This clone came up a few times. Its antigen remains unidentified. Study-wide results and limits: Moderate but significant shortening of TCRB CDR3s was recorded in all four CD4+ subsets from Type 1 diabetes patients.

The whole isolated RNA underwent reverse transcription, so sequencing captured expressed TCRB transcripts. About 3.57 million reads, on average, came from each naive, central memory and regulatory T cell sample. Some clones are missing from TCRdb's copy, which holds only in-frame ones; the method was immunoSEQ multiplex PCR. This table holds 300,000 to 350,000 clones, approximately 8% found once. V is TRBV7-6 and J is TRBJ2-5; 12 bases fit TRBD2. Sequences were obtained from central memory CD4+ T cells from blood. The sequence was obtained from a woman aged 18 to 35 in good health. Written as DNA, the CDR3 is TGTGCCAGCAGACGGACTAGCGGGATAAGTGAGACCCAGTACTTC. It translates to CASRRTSGISETQYF.